The 17 T cell receptor beta chains presented below share a single source sample, sequenced in a study of PD-1 blockade in classical Hodgkin lymphoma. Stated time point: cycle 4 day 1 (C4D1), after 5 to 7 weeks of nivolumab. Relapses following autologous stem cell transplantation were seen in all patients, with brentuximab vedotin exposure varying. The method was immunoSEQ multiplex PCR; TCRdb's version includes in-frame clones alone and lacks a portion of them. The sample lists roughly 40,000 clones, about 77% occurring once. The sequences come from peripheral blood mononuclear cells (PBMCs), collected before the fourth cycle of nivolumab. The receptor source for this set is a human donor with classical Hodgkin lymphoma.

This chain connects TRBV11-3 to TRBJ2-2, with a weak D call TRBD1 (5 bases). The CDR3 spans 14 residues. Per germline, CDR1 SGHNT and CDR2 YENEEA. With 4 bases removed from V and 2 bases from J, the gap between germline ends came to 8 bases. CDR3 nucleotide sequence: TGTGCCAGCAGCTCCAGGGTTAACACCGGGGAGCTGTTTTTT. Residues: CASSSRVNTGELFF.

The V and J genes are TRBV5-5 and TRBJ2-5, with TRBD2 matching over 12 bases. The CDR3 contains 15 residues. Trimming removed 2 bases from V and 4 bases from J; junction bases left unmatched: 3. Per the germline V gene, CDR1 is SGHKS and CDR2 is YYEKEE (reference sequence). CDR3 DNA sequence: TGTGCCAGCAGCTTAGTGACTAGCGGGGGAGAGACCCAGTACTTC. It codes for CASSLVTSGGETQYF. The whole variable domain, filled in from reference TRBV5-5 and TRBJ2-5, reads DAGVTQSPTHLIKTRGQQVTLRCSPISGHKSVSWYQQVLGQGPQFIFQYYEKEERGRGNFPDRFSARQFPNYSSELNVNALLLGDSALYLCASSLVTSGGETQYFGPGTRLLVL.

The CDR3 DNA follows: TGTGCCAGCAGCGTAGGTTTGGGTGGGCGAGTTGGAAACACCATATATTTT. This sequence encodes CASSVGLGGRVGNTIYF. The chain carries TRBV9 and TRBJ1-3, with unresolved D. CDR1 SGDLS and CDR2 YYNGEE come from the germline V gene. The CDR3 totals 17 residues. The V end lost 0 bases, the J end lost 3 bases, and 16 bases lay between the germline ends.

This chain joins TRBV5-1 and TRBJ1-2; unclear D gene. Germline V gene data show CDR1 as SGHRS and CDR2 as YFSETQ. The CDR3 has 17 amino acids. V was pared by 0 bases and J by 5 bases, with 20 bases between. CDR3 loop: CASSLAMAGPWHYGYTF. The DNA for the CDR3 is TGCGCCAGCAGCTTGGCCATGGCAGGACCCTGGCATTATGGCTACACCTTC. Full variable domain (rest looked up from reference TRBV5-1 and TRBJ1-2): KAGVTQTPRYLIKTRGQQVTLSCSPISGHRSVSWYQQTPGQGLQFLFEYFSETQRNKGNFPGRFSGRQFSNSRSEMNVSTLELGDSALYLCASSLAMAGPWHYGYTFGSGTRLTVV.

The genes are TRBV7-9 and TRBJ1-6; 7 bases match TRBD1. The CDR3 has 12 amino acids. The germline V gene has CDR1 SEHNR and CDR2 FQNEAQ (reference sequence). With V trimmed by 4 bases and J by 16 bases, 7 bases remained unmatched. CDR3 loop: CASSSGTVTLHF. Here the CDR3 DNA reads TGTGCCAGCAGCTCCGGGACAGTCACACTCCACTTT.

This chain uses TRBV27 with TRBJ1-5; weak D call: TRBD1 (5 bases). CDR1 is MNHEY and CDR2 is SMNVEV in the germline V gene (reference sequence). The CDR3 consists of 14 residues. V lost 3 bases to trimming and J lost 6 bases, with 12 bases between them. The CDR3 protein is CASSFAGPSQPQHF. CDR3 DNA sequence: TGTGCCAGCAGTTTTGCGGGGCCCAGTCAGCCCCAGCATTTT.

The rearrangement joins TRBV2 to TRBJ1-5, with D tentatively TRBD1 (5 bases). The V and J ends lost 1 base and 4 bases respectively, with 8 bases between them. CDR1 is SNHLY, CDR2 FYNNEI, per germline. CDR3 length: 14 amino acids. The CDR3 DNA reads TGTGCCAGCAGTGAAGGAAGGGGAAATCAGCCCCAGCATTTT. As protein: CASSEGRGNQPQHF.

This clone was seen a handful of times. J is TRBJ2-2 and V is TRBV2; D call uncertain. Trimming took off 2 bases at V and 6 bases at J, with 7 bases between the two ends. CDR1 is SNHLY and CDR2 is FYNNEI in the germline V gene. The CDR3 has 13 amino acids. CDR3 coding DNA: TGTGCCAGCAGTGAATGGGAATCCGGGGAGCTGTTTTTT. Translated, it gives CASSEWESGELFF.

This clone has just a few counts. The V call is TRBV28, the J call TRBJ1-1; D gene uncertain. V was shortened by 3 bases and J by 8 bases, with 19 bases between the two germline ends. CDR1 and CDR2 from the germline V gene are MDHEN and SYDVKM. This CDR3 has 15 residues. CDR3 bases: TGTGCCAGCAGTTTTATTGAGTTGGGAGCTCCCGAAGCTTTCTTT. Protein: CASSFIELGAPEAFF.

This clone appeared a few times. Here the CDR3 reads CASSLVGTGVETQYF. CDR3 sequence (DNA): TGTGCCAGCAGCTTAGTAGGGACAGGGGTCGAGACCCAGTACTTC. V gene TRBV7-2 combines with J gene TRBJ2-5; 10 bases are shared with TRBD1. CDR3 length equals 15 residues. J lost 5 bases, V lost 1 base, and 4 bases had no gene match. Germline V gene lookup returns CDR1 SGHTA and CDR2 FQGNSA.

The chain uses TRBV28 and TRBJ2-2; 9 bases match TRBD1. This CDR3 contains 16 residues. Trimming took 2 bases from V and 5 from J; bases not matched to a gene: 6. Germline V gene sequence: CDR1 MDHEN, CDR2 SYDVKM. CDR3 nucleotides: TGTGCCAGCAGTTTAACTGGGACAGGGAAAACCGGGGAGCTGTTTTTT. Translating gives CASSLTGTGKTGELFF.

With respect to this clone: The identical CDR3 is also encoded by other nucleotide sequences in the sample. V usage is TRBV19 and J usage is TRBJ2-1, with 7 positions matching TRBD1. Germline CDR1 is LNHDA and CDR2 is SQIVND (reference sequence). The CDR3 is made up of 13 amino acids. The J segment lost 4 bases and the V segment lost 7 bases, leaving 4 bases of the junction unmatched. CDR3 in DNA: TGTGCCAGTACCGGACAGGCTTACAATGAGCAGTTCTTC. It codes for CASTGQAYNEQFF. Full variable domain (remainder filled in from reference TRBV19 and TRBJ2-1): DGGITQSPKYLFRKEGQNVTLSCEQNLNHDAMYWYRQDPGQGLRLIYYSQIVNDFQKGDIAEGYSVSREKKESFPLTVTSAQKNPTAFYLCASTGQAYNEQFFGPGTRLTVL.

The CDR3 DNA is TGTGCCATTCGGGCCAAGCCCACAGATACGCAGTATTTT. This codes for CAIRAKPTDTQYF. The chain carries TRBV19 and TRBJ2-3; D not resolved. The CDR3 covers 13 residues. Germline V CDR1 and CDR2: LNHDA, SQIVND (reference sequence). The germline V and J ends were trimmed by 10 bases and 2 bases, with 13 bases remaining between them.

The sample holds a few counts of this clone. The chain joins TRBV19 to TRBJ1-1; tentatively, D is TRBD1 (5 bases). This CDR3 is built from 12 residues. Trimming took off 5 bases at V and 9 bases at J, with 13 bases between the two ends. The germline V gene has CDR1 LNHDA and CDR2 SQIVND (reference sequence). The CDR3 region is CASSLQGRQAFF. The DNA of the CDR3 is TGTGCCAGTAGTCTGCAGGGACGACAAGCTTTCTTT.

This CDR3 reads CASSLVDEKLFF. The CDR3 nucleotides are TGTGCCAGCAGCTTAGTGGATGAAAAACTGTTTTTT. The chain couples TRBV7-2 to TRBJ1-4; the D is unclear. There are 12 residues in the CDR3. Germline CDR1 reads SGHTA; CDR2 reads FQGNSA. Trimming removed 1 base at V and 6 bases at J, with 3 bases between.

This clone was observed a few times. The CDR3 sequence: CASSLGGNYEQYF. The DNA of the CDR3 is TGTGCCAGCAGCTTAGGAGGGAACTACGAGCAGTACTTC. The chain combines TRBV7-9 with TRBJ2-7; tentative D call: TRBD2 (5 bases). The CDR3 sequence is 13 residues long. Germline V lookup: CDR1 SEHNR, CDR2 FQNEAQ (reference sequence). Trimming took 1 base from V and 3 from J, leaving 7 bases between them.

This clone showed up just a few times. This chain connects TRBV18 to TRBJ2-2; 10 nucleotides match TRBD1. V trimming: 0 bases; J trimming: 2 bases; junction bases outside the gene matches: 0. The CDR3 length is 16 residues. Germline V gives CDR1 KGHSH, CDR2 LQKENI. The CDR3 protein is CASSPPTGGNTGELFF. As DNA, the CDR3 is TGTGCCAGCTCACCACCGACAGGGGGCAACACCGGGGAGCTGTTTTTT.